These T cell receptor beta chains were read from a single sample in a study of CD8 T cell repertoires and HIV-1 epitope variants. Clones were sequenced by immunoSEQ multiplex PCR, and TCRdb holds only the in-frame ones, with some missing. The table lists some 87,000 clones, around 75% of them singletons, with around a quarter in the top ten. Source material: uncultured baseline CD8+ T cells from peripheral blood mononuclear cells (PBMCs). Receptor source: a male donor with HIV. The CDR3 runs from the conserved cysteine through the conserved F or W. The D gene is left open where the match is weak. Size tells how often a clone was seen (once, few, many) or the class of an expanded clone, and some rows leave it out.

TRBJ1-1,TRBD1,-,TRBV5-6,TGTGCCAGCAGCTTGGATTTTGGACAGGGGTCATACATGAACACTGAAGCTTTCTTT,CASSLDFGQGSYMNTEAFF
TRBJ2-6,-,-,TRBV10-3,TGTGCCATCTGGGGGGGACAGAGCTCTGGGGCCAACGTCCTGACTTTC,CAIWGGQSSGANVLTF
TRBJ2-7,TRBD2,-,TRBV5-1,TGCGCCAGCAGCACTGGACTAGCGGGGGCCTACGAGCAGTACTTC,CASSTGLAGAYEQYF
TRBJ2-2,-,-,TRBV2,TGTGCCAGCAATCCAAAGACCTCTAACACCGGGGAGCTGTTTTTT,CASNPKTSNTGELFF
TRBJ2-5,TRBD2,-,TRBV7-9,TGTGCCAGCAGCTTGGCGCGGGGGGGCCCGGAGACCCAGTACTTC,CASSLARGGPETQYF
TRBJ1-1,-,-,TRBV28,TGTGCCAGCAGTTCCCCTCGTAAACAGGGAAACACTGAAGCTTTCTTT,CASSSPRKQGNTEAFF
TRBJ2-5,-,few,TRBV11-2,TGTGCCAGCAGCCTACAGGGGACCCAGTACTTC,CASSLQGTQYF
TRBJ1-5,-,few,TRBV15,TGTGCCACCAGAGATTGGGACAGCAATCAGCCCCAGCATTTT,CATRDWDSNQPQHF
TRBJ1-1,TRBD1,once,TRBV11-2,TGTGCCAGCAGCGGCGGGGACAGTTCGAACACTGAAGCTTTCTTT,CASSGGDSSNTEAFF
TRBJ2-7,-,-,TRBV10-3,TGTGCCATCAGTGAAGGCCCAACCTCCTACGAGCAGTACTTC,CAISEGPTSYEQYF
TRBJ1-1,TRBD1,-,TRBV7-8,TGTGCCAGCAGCTCCAGACAGGGGATGGACACTGAAGCTTTCTTT,CASSSRQGMDTEAFF
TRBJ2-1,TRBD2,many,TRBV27,TGTGCCAGCAGTTTTCCCTTTAGCGGGGGGCCGGCGGAGCAGTTCTTC,CASSFPFSGGPAEQFF
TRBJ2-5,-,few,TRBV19,TGTGCCAGTAGTATGGGACTGCTCCAAGAGACCCAGTACTTC,CASSMGLLQETQYF
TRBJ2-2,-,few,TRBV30,TGTGCCTGGACCTGGAACACCGGGGAGCTGTTTTTT,CAWTWNTGELFF
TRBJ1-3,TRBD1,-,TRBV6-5,TGTGCCAGCAGTTTCCAGGGGGGCTCTGGAAACACCATATATTTT,CASSFQGGSGNTIYF
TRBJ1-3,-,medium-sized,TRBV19,TGTGCCAGTAGTAGGGGGACGGGAAGCTCTGGAAACACCATATATTTT,CASSRGTGSSGNTIYF
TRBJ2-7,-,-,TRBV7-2,TGTGCCAGCAGCTCGGCGGTGGAGGGGGCGTTCTCCTACGAGCAGTACTTC,CASSSAVEGAFSYEQYF
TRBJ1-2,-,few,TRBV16,TGTGCCAGCAGCCATCGTGGACCTACTTACTATGGCTACACCTTC,CASSHRGPTYYGYTF
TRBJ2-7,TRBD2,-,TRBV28,TGTGCCAGCAGTTTATTAAGTGCTAGCGGGAGGGGCGAGCAGTACTTC,CASSLLSASGRGEQYF
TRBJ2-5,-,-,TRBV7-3,TGTGCCAGCAGCTTAATGGAGGGAAGGTGGGAGACCCAGTACTTC,CASSLMEGRWETQYF
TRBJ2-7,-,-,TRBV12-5,TGTGCTAGTGGTTCTGGGGGCGAGCAGTACTTC,CASGSGGEQYF
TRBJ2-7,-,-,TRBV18,TGTGCCAGCTCAGCAAGCTCCTACGAGCAGTACTTC,CASSASSYEQYF
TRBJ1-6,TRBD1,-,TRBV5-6,TGTGCCAGCAGCTTGGGAGGGACAGGGTCCTATAATTCACCCCTCCACTTT,CASSLGGTGSYNSPLHF
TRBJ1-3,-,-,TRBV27,TGTGCCAGCAGATCAGGGGCTGGAAACACCATATATTTT,CASRSGAGNTIYF
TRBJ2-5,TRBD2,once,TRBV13,TGTGCCAGCAGCTTAGGCCATAGGCGGGAGGGCCGAGAGACCCAGTACTTC,CASSLGHRREGRETQYF
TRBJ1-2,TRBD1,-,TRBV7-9,TGTGCCAGCAGCCTCGGACAGGGGGTCAGAGGCTACACCTTC,CASSLGQGVRGYTF
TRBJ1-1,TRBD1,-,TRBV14,TGTGCCAGCAGCCAAGGGGCAGGGGGCACTGAAGCTTTCTTT,CASSQGAGGTEAFF
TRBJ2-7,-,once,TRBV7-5,TGTGTCAGAAGCCCTAGAGGGACAGGGAAATCCTACGAGCAGTACTTC,CVRSPRGTGKSYEQYF
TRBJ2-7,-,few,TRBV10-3,TGTGCCATCAGTAAGGACGGAACCTCTACCTACGAGCAGTACTTC,CAISKDGTSTYEQYF
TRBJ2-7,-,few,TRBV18,TGTGCCAGCTCCCAGGGTACCTACGAGCAGTACTTC,CASSQGTYEQYF
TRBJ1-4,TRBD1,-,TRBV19,TGTGCCAGTAGTATAGGACGGACAGACAGGGGGCCTACGTTTTTT,CASSIGRTDRGPTFF
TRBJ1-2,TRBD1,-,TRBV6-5,TGTGCCAGCAGTTCGACAGGGTATGGCTACACCTTC,CASSSTGYGYTF
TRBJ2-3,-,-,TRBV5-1,TGTGCCAGCAGCCCAACCCGGGACAACACAGATACGCAGTATTTT,CASSPTRDNTDTQYF
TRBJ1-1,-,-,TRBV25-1,TGTGCCAGCAGTGGACAGTATGCTGAAGCTTTCTTT,CASSGQYAEAFF
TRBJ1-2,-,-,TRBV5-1,TGCGCCAGCAGCGGGGAACAACGGACGGCGAACTATGGCTACACCTTC,CASSGEQRTANYGYTF
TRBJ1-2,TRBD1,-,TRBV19,TGTGCCAGTAGTTCCCGCTTGGGGGACAGCTATGGCTACACCTTC,CASSSRLGDSYGYTF
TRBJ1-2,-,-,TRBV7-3,TGTGCCAGCAGCTTATCTAACTATGGCTACACCTTC,CASSLSNYGYTF
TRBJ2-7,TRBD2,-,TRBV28,TGTGCCAGCAGTCTGACTAGCGGGAGCGACGAGCAGTACTTC,CASSLTSGSDEQYF
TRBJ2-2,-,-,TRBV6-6,TGTGCCAGCAGTTACGACAGGCGATATCCCACCGGGGAGCTGTTTTTT,CASSYDRRYPTGELFF
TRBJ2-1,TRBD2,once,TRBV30,TGTGCCTGGACTAGCGGGGTCTCCACCTACTACAATGAGCAGTTCTTC,CAWTSGVSTYYNEQFF
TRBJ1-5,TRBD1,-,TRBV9,TGTGCCAGCAGCCCCACAGGGGGCGATCAGCCCCAGCATTTT,CASSPTGGDQPQHF
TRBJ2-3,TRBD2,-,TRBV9,TGTGCCAGCAGCGTTAGCGGGGGTGGCACAGATACGCAGTATTTT,CASSVSGGGTDTQYF
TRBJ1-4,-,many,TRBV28,TGTGCCAGCAGTTCCAGGGGTTTTAATGAAAAACTGTTTTTT,CASSSRGFNEKLFF
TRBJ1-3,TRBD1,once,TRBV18,TGTGCCAGCTCACCAAATCACAGGGGGTCTGGAAACACCATATATTTT,CASSPNHRGSGNTIYF
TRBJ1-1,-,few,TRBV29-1,TGCAGCGTTGGAGCGGGAAGGAACACTGAAGCTTTCTTT,CSVGAGRNTEAFF
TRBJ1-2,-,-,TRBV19,TGTGCCAGTAGTAGGGAGGTCTATGGCTACACCTTC,CASSREVYGYTF